The clone carrying this T cell receptor (beta chain) was counted a few times. The data belong to a study of blood T cell repertoires in COVID-19. Produced via immunoSEQ multiplex PCR; TCRdb's table is partial and in-frame only. The profile shows roughly 160,000 clones, around 88% of them singletons. The sample consisted of peripheral blood. This clonotype was obtained from a woman aged 70-85 years who had recovered from COVID-19.

In nucleotides, the CDR3 is TGTGCCAGCTCACCATGGGGCAGGTTGGATCAGCCCCAGCATTTT. Residues: CASSPWGRLDQPQHF. The V call is TRBV18, the J call TRBJ1-5, with a tentative D call TRBD1 (5 bases). CDR3 length equals 15 residues. Germline V gene sequence: CDR1 KGHSH, CDR2 LQKENI. The V and J ends lost 2 bases and 5 bases respectively, with 13 bases between them.